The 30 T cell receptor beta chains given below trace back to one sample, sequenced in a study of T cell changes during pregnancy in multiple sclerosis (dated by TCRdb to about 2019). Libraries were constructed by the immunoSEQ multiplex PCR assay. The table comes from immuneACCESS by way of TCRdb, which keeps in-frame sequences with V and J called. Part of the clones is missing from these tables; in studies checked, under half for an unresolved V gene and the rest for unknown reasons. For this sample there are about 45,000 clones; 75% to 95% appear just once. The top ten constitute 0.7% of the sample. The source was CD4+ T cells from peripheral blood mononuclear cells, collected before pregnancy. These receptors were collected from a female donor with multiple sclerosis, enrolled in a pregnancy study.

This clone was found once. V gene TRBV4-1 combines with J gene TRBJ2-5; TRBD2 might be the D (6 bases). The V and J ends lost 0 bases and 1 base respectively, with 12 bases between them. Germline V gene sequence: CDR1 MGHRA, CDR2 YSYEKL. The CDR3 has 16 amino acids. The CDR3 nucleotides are TGCGCCAGCAGCCAAGATTCTGGCGGGGTCCAAGAGACCCAGTACTTC. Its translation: CASSQDSGGVQETQYF.

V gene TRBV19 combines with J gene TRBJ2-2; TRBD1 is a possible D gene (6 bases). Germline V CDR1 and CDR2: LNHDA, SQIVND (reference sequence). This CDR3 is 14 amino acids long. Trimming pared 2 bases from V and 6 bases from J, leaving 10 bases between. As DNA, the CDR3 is TGTGCCAGTAGTATACAGGGGATCGCCGGGGAGCTGTTTTTT. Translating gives CASSIQGIAGELFF.

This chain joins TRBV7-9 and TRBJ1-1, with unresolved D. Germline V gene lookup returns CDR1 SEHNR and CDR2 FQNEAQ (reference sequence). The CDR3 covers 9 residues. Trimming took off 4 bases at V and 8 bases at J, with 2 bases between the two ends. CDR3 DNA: TGTGCCAGCAGCTCAGAAGCTTTCTTT. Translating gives CASSSEAFF.

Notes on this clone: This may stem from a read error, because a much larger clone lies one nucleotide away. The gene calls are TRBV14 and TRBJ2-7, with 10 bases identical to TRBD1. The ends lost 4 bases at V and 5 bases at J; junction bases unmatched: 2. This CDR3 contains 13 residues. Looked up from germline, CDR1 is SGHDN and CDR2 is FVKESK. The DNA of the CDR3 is TGTGCCAGCAGCCGGGACAGGGGCAACGAGCAGTACTTC. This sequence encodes CASSRDRGNEQYF.

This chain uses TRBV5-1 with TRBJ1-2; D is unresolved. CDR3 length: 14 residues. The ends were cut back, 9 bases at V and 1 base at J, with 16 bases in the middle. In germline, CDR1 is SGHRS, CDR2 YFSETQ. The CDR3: CATAVGGSNYGYTF. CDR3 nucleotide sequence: TGCGCCACCGCCGTGGGAGGAAGTAACTATGGCTACACCTTC. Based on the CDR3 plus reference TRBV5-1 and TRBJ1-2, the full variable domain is KAGVTQTPRYLIKTRGQQVTLSCSPISGHRSVSWYQQTPGQGLQFLFEYFSETQRNKGNFPGRFSGRQFSNSRSEMNVSTLELGDSALYLCATAVGGSNYGYTFGSGTRLTVV.

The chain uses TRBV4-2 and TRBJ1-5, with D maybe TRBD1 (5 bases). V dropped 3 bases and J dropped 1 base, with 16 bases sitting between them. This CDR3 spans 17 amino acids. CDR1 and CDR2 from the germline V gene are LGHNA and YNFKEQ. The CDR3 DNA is TGTGCCAGCAGCCAGTTTGGGGGGGGACGAAGCAATCAGCCCCAGCATTTT. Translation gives CASSQFGGGRSNQPQHF.

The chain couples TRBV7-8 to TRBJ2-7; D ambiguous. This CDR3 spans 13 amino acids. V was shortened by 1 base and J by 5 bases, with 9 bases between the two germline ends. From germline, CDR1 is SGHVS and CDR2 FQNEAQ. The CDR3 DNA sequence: TGTGCCAGCAGCTTAGATCGAGGCCACGAGCAGTACTTC. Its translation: CASSLDRGHEQYF.

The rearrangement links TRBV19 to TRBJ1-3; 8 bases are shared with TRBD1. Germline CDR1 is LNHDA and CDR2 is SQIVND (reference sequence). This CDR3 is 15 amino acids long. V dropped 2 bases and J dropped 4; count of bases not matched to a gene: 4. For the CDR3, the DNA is TGTGCCAGTAGTATACTCGGGACAGGCGGAAACACCATATATTTT. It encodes CASSILGTGGNTIYF.

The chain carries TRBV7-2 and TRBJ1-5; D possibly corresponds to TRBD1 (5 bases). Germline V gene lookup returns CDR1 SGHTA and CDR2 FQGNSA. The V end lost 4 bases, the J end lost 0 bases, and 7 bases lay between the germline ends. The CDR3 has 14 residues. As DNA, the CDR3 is TGTGCCAGCAGCTGGGGGGGTAGCAATCAGCCCCAGCATTTT. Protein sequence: CASSWGGSNQPQHF.

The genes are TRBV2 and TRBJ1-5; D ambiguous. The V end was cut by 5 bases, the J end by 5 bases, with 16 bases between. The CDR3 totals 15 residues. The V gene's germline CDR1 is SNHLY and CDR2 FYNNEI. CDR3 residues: CASSFRITPYQPQHF. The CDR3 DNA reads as TGTGCCAGCAGTTTCAGGATTACTCCCTATCAGCCCCAGCATTTT.

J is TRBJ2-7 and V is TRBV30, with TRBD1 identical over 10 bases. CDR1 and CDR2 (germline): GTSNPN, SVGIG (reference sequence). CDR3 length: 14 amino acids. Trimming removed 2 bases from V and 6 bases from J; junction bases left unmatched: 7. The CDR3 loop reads CAWSLGQGTSEQYF. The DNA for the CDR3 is TGTGCCTGGAGTCTGGGACAGGGGACGTCCGAGCAGTACTTC. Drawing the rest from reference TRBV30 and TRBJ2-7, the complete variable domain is SQTIHQWPATLVQPVGSPLSLECTVEGTSNPNLYWYRQAAGRGLQLLFYSVGIGQISSEVPQNLSASRPQDRQFILSSKKLLLSDSGFYLCAWSLGQGTSEQYFGPGTRLTVT.

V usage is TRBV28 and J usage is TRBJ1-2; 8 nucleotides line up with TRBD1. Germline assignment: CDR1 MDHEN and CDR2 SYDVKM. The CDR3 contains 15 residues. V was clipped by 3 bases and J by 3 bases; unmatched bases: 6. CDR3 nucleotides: TGTGCCAGCAGTTTCGAGGACAGGGCTGACTATGGCTACACCTTC. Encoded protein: CASSFEDRADYGYTF.

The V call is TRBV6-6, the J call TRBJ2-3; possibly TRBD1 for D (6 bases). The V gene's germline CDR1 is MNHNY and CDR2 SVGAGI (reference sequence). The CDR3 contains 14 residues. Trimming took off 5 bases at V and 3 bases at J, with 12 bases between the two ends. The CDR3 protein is CASSTGMGTDTQYF. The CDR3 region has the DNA TGTGCCAGCAGTACAGGGATGGGGACAGATACGCAGTATTTT.

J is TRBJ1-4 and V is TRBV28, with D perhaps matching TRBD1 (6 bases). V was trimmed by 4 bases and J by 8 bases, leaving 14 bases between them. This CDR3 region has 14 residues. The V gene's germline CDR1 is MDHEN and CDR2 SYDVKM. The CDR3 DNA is TGTGCCAGCAGTTATCAGGGGAACTGGGAAAAACTGTTTTTT. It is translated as CASSYQGNWEKLFF. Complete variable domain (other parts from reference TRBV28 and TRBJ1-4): DVKVTQSSRYLVKRTGEKVFLECVQDMDHENMFWYRQDPGLGLRLIYFSYDVKMKEKGDIPEGYSVSREKKERFSLILESASTNQTSMYLCASSYQGNWEKLFFGSGTQLSVL.

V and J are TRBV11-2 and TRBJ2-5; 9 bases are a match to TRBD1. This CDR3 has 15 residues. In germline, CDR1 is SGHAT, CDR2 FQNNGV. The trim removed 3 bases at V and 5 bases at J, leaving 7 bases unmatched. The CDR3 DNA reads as TGTGCCAGCAGCTTTGGGGACAGGGCTCGGGAGACCCAGTACTTC. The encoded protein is CASSFGDRARETQYF. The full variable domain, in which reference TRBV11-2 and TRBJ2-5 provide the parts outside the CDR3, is EAGVAQSPRYKIIEKRQSVAFWCNPISGHATLYWYQQILGQGPKLLIQFQNNGVVDDSQLPKDRFSAERLKGVDSTLKIQPAKLEDSAVYLCASSFGDRARETQYFGPGTRLLVL.

The chain's CDR3 is CASSHRSGGASTGELFF. The CDR3 DNA follows: TGTGCCAGCAGCCATCGGAGCGGGGGGGCGAGCACCGGGGAGCTGTTTTTT. V gene TRBV5-4 combines with J gene TRBJ2-2, with TRBD2 matching 10 bases. In germline, CDR1 is SGHNT, CDR2 YYREEE (reference sequence). With V trimmed by 4 bases and J by 4 bases, 10 bases remained unmatched. The CDR3 is 17 residues long.

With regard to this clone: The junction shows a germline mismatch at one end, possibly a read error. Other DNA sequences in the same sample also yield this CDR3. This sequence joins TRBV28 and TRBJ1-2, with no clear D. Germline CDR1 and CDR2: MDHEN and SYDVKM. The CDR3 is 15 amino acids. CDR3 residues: CASIGRQLAFYGYTF. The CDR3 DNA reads TGTGCCAGCATAGGCAGACAACTAGCTTTCTATGGCTACACTTTC.

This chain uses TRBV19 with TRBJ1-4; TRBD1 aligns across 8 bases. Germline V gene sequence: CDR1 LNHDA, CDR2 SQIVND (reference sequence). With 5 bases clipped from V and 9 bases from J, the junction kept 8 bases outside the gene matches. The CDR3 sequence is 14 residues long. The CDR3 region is CASSEGQGFKKLFF. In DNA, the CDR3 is TGTGCCAGTAGTGAAGGACAGGGATTTAAAAAACTGTTTTTT.

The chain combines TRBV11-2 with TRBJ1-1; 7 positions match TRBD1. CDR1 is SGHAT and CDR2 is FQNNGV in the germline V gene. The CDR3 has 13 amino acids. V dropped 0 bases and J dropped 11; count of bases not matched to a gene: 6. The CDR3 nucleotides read TGTGCCAGCAGCTTAGAACAGGGGTCGCAGGCTTTCTTT. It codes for CASSLEQGSQAFF.

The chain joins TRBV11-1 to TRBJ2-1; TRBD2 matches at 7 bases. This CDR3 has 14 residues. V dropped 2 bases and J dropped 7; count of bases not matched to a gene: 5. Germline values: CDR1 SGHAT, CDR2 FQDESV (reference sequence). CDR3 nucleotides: TGTGCCAGCAGCTTAAGGGAGGGGAAAAATGAGCAGTTCTTC. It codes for CASSLREGKNEQFF.

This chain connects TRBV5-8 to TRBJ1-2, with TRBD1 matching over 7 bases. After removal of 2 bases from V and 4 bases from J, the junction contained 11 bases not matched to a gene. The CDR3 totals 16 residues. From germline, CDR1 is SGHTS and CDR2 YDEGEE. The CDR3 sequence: CASSFRITGDSYGYTF. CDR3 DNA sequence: TGTGCCAGCAGCTTTAGGATAACAGGGGACTCCTATGGCTACACCTTC.

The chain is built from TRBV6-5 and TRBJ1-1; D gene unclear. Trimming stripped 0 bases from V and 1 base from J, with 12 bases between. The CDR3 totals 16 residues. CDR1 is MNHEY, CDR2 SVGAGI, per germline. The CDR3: CASSYSNPNTNTEAFF. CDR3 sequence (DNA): TGTGCCAGCAGTTACTCGAACCCGAACACGAACACTGAAGCTTTCTTT.

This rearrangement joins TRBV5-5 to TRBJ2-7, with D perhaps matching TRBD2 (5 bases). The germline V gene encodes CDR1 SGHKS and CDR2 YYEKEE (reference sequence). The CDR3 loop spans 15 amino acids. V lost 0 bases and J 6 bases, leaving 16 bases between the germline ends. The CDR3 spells CASSLGAQAVGEQYF. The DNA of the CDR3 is TGTGCCAGCAGCTTGGGGGCCCAAGCGGTGGGCGAGCAGTACTTC.

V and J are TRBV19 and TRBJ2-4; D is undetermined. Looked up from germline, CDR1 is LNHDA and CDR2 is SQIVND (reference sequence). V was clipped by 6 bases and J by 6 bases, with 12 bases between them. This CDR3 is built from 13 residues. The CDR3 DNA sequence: TGTGCCAGTAGCATTACACCCACAAACATTCAGTACTTC. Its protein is CASSITPTNIQYF.

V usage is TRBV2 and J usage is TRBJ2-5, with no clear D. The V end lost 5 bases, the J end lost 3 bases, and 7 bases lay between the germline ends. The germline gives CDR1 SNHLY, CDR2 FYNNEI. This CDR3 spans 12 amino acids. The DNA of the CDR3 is TGTGCCAGCAGTTTCAGTGAAGAGACCCAGTACTTC. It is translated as CASSFSEETQYF.

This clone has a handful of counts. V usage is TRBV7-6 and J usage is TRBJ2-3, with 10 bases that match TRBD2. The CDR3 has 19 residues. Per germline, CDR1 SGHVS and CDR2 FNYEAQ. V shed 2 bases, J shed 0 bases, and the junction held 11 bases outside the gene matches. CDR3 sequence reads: CASSLLSSGRAHSTDTQYF. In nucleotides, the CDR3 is TGTGCCAGCAGCTTATTATCCAGCGGGAGGGCCCATAGCACAGATACGCAGTATTTT. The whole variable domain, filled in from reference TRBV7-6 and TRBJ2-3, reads GAGVSQSPRYKVTKRGQDVALRCDPISGHVSLYWYRQALGQGPEFLTYFNYEAQQDKSGLPNDRFSAERPEGSISTLTIQRTEQRDSAMYRCASSLLSSGRAHSTDTQYFGPGTRLTVL.

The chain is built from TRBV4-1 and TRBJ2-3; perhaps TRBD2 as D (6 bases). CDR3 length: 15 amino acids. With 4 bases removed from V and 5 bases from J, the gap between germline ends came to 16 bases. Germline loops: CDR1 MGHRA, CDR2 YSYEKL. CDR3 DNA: TGCGCCAGCAGCCTGTGGGGCGGGAAGGGAGATACGCAGTATTTT. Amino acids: CASSLWGGKGDTQYF.

The CDR3 DNA sequence: TGTGCCAGTAGTACGTATTCGACACCCTCCTACGAGCAGTACTTC. This translates into CASSTYSTPSYEQYF. The V and J genes are TRBV19 and TRBJ2-7; no clear D gene. Trimming removed 4 bases from V and 0 bases from J, with 13 bases in between. CDR3 size: 15 residues. The V gene's germline CDR1 is LNHDA and CDR2 SQIVND (reference sequence).

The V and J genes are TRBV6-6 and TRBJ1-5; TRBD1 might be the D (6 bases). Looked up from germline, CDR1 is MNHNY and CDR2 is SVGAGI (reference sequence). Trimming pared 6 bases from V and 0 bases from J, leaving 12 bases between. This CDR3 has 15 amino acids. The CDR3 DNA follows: TGTGCCAGCAGCCCCTCGGACAGTAGCAATCAGCCCCAGCATTTT. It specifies CASSPSDSSNQPQHF.

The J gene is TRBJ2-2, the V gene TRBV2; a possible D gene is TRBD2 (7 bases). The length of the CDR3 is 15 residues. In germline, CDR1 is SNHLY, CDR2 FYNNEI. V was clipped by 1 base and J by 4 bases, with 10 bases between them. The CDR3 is CASSEVGGPTGELFF. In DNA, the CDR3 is TGTGCCAGCAGTGAAGTGGGGGGGCCCACCGGGGAGCTGTTTTTT.